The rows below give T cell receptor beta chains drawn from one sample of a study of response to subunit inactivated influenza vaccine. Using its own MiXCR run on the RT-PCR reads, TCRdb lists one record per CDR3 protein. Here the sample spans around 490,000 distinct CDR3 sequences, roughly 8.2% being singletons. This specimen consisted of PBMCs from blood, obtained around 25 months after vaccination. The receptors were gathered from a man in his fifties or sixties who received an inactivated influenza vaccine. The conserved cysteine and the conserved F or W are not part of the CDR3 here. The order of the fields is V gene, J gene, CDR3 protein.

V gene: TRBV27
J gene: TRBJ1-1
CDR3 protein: ACFTGGFTEAF

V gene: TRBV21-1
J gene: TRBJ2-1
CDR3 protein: APAQRGDNEQF

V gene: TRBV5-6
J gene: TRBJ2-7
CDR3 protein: ASSFWGSEQY

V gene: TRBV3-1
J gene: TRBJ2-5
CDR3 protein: ASSQPLLAGVQETQY

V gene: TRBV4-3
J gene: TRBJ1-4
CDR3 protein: ASSQEVRDRTLF

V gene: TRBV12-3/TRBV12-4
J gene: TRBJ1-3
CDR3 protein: ASSFTGAGNTIY

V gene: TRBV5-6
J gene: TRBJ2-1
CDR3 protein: ASSLASEWGEQF

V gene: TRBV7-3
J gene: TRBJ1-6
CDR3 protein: ASSLGYYSPLH

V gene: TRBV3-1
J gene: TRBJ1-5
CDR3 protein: ASSQRGDGNQPQH

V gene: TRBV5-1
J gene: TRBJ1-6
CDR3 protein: ASSPGTDLSQNSPLH

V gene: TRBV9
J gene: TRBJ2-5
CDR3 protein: ASSAGQGGETQY

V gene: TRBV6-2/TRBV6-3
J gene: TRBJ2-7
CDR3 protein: ASSSRQLLEQY

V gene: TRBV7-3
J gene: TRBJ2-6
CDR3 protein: ASSMTGGGANVLT

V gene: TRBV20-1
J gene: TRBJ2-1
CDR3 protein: SARAVLAREQF

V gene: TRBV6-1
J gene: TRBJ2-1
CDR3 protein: ASSRALGGPSYNEQF

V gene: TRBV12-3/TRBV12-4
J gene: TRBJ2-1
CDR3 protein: ASSLPGQGGTNEQF

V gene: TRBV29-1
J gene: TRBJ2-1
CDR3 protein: SATGSTYNEQF

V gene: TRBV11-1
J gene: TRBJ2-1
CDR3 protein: ASSPRRTSGGLFNEQF

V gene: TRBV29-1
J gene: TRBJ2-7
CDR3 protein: SGGVGDEQY

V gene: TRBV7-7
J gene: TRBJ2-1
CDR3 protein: ASSYGQYNEQF

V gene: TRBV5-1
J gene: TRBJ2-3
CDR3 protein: ASSFSRTSDTQY

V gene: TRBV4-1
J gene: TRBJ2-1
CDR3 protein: ASSQDVTSGGWREQF

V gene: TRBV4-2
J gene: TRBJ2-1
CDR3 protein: ASCQDPSGSFEQF

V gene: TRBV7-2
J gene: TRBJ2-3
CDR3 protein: ASSLGAAGRGADTQY

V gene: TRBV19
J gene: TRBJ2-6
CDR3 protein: ATGASSGANVLT

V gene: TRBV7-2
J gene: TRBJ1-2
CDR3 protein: ASSRLGTAANYGYT

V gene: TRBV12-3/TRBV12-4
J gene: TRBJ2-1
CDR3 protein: ASSFVSTYNEQF

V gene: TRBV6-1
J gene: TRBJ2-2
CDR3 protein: ASSRGVASTGELF

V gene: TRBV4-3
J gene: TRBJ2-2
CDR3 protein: ASSQSGARGNTGELF

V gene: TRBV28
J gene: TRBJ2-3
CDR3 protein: ASSLRTRGFTDTQY

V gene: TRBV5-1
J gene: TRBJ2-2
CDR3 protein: ASSWATGELF

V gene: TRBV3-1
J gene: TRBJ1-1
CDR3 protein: ASSQTGGIGEAF

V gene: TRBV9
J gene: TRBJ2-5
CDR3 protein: ASSVQPGTGQETQY

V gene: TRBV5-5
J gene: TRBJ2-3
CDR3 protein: ASLNGGLSADTQY

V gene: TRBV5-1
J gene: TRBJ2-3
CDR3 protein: ASSLKGDTQY

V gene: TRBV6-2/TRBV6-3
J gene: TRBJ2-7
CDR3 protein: ASKIWTAAYEQY

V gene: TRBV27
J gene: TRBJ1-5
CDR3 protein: ASSWAASNQPQH

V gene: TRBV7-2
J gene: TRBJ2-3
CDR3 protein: ASSLVAGSTDTQY

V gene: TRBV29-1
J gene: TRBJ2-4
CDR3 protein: SALAGDVNIQY

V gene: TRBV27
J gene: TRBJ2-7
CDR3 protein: ASSLQRGGGYEQY

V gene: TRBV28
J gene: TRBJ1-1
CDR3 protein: ATKSTANTEAF

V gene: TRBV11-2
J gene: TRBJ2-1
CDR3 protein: ASSFFLAGKSYNEQF

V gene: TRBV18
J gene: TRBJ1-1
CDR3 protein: ASSPNIFGKGDTEAF

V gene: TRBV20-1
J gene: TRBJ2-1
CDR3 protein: SARGTFNNEQF

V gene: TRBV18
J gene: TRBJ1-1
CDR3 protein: ASSPQNRNTEAF

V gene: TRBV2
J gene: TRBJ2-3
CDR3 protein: ASSPGLAASTDTQY

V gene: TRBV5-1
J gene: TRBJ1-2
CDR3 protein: ASSLAPGTGVTNYGYT

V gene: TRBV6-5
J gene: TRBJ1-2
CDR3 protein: ASSLGPIGGYT

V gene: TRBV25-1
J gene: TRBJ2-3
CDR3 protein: ASSESTTLFLDTQY

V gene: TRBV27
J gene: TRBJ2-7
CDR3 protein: ASSSPLKGGPYEQY

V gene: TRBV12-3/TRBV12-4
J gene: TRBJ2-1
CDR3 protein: ASSHTLSRLV